Shown below are 10 T cell receptor beta chains from a single sample sequenced in a study of regulatory T cells in long-lasting Graves disease. The sample's time point: persistent/refractory GD, antithyroid drugs over 5 years with positive TRAb. The TCR library was made from RNA that had been extracted from PBMCs in TRIzol. Both iRepertoire HTBI primers and Arm-PCR of CDR3 regions were used to build the TCR beta libraries. Using its own MiXCR run on the multiplex PCR reads, TCRdb lists one record per CDR3 protein. The sample carries almost 350,000 distinct CDR3 sequences, around a fifth recorded once. Sequenced here: peripheral blood mononuclear cells (PBMCs), sampled when the disease was refractory, from a patient treated with antithyroid drugs. The origin of the receptors is a female donor with Graves disease.

This clonotype showed up many times. V usage is TRBV19 and J usage is TRBJ2-5; weak D call: TRBD1 (5 bases). Trimming stripped 6 bases from V and 7 bases from J, with 15 bases between. The germline V gene has CDR1 LNHDA and CDR2 SQIVND (reference sequence). CDR3 length: 13 amino acids. CDR3 in DNA: TGTGCCAGTAGCCCGACAGATCCCGGGACCCAGTACTTC. This codes for CASSPTDPGTQYF. Together with reference TRBV19 and TRBJ2-5, the CDR3 gives the full variable domain: DGGITQSPKYLFRKEGQNVTLSCEQNLNHDAMYWYRQDPGQGLRLIYYSQIVNDFQKGDIAEGYSVSREKKESFPLTVTSAQKNPTAFYLCASSPTDPGTQYFGPGTRLLVL.

In DNA, the CDR3 is TGTGCCAGTAGTGTTACAGGGGGCGAGAGGGCCGAGCAGTACTTC. Protein sequence: CASSVTGGERAEQYF. This chain connects TRBV19 to TRBJ2-7; 9 bases line up with TRBD1. The V gene's germline CDR1 is LNHDA and CDR2 SQIVND (reference sequence). Losses at the gene ends were 5 bases for V and 6 bases for J; bases not matched to a gene: 11. CDR3 length: 15 residues.

With regard to this clonotype: This may be a read error, as it is one base from a much larger clone. The chain employs TRBV3-1 and TRBJ1-1, with a weak D call TRBD1 (6 bases). The CDR3 contains 14 residues. Germline loops: CDR1 LGHDT, CDR2 YNNKEL (reference sequence). Trimming stripped 0 bases from V and 10 bases from J, with 15 bases between. CDR3 in DNA: TGTGCCAGCAGCCAAGATTTGGGGACACCAGGAGCTTTCTTT. This sequence encodes CASSQDLGTPGAFF.

This clonotype was detected ten times or more. The chain joins TRBV15 to TRBJ2-7; no clear D gene. Trimming stripped 0 bases from V and 3 bases from J, with 6 bases between. Looked up from germline, CDR1 is LNHNV and CDR2 is YYDKDF (reference sequence). The length of the CDR3 is 13 residues. This CDR3 reads CATSRDRSYEQYF. As DNA, the CDR3 is TGTGCCACCAGCAGAGATAGGAGCTACGAGCAGTACTTC.

This clonotype has ten or more counts. The chain combines TRBV5-1 with TRBJ1-1, with D maybe TRBD1 (5 bases). The CDR3 loop spans 14 amino acids. Germline CDR1 is SGHRS and CDR2 is YFSETQ. V lost 1 base, J lost 4 bases, and 11 bases lay in between. CDR3 in DNA: TGCGCCAGCAGCTTGATCGGGACTTCCACTGAAGCTTTCTTT. Translating it yields CASSLIGTSTEAFF.

There are a few counts of this clonotype. CDR3 region: CASSSRAYSNQPQHF. The CDR3 nucleotides read TGTGCCAGCAGTTCTCGGGCCTATAGCAATCAGCCCCAGCATTTT. V usage is TRBV6-2 or TRBV6-3 and J usage is TRBJ1-5; D is unclear. Between the trimmed V and J ends, which lost 4 bases and 0 bases, there was a span of 10 bases. The CDR3 is 15 amino acids. Germline V CDR1 and CDR2: MNHEY, SVGEGT.

In this sample, this clonotype turned up a few times. This rearrangement joins TRBV20-1 to TRBJ1-5, with no clear D. The germline V gene encodes CDR1 DFQATT and CDR2 SNEGSKA (reference sequence). The CDR3 sequence is 16 residues long. V lost 5 bases and J lost 2, with 19 bases in between. The CDR3 is CSASLVGLMGNQPQHF. CDR3 DNA: TGCAGTGCTTCCCTAGTGGGGTTGATGGGCAATCAGCCCCAGCATTTT.

This clonotype was counted only a few times. The chain is built from TRBV27 and TRBJ2-7; D unclear. Trimming stripped 3 bases from V and 5 bases from J, with 14 bases between. Germline CDR1 MNHEY, CDR2 SMNVEV (reference sequence). The CDR3 extends over 14 amino acids. CDR3 sequence (DNA): TGTGCCAGCAGTTTCAGAGGTAGTAGAGACGAGCAGTACTTC. Protein: CASSFRGSRDEQYF.

This clonotype has at least ten counts. CDR3 sequence: CACSGTDYEQYF. CDR3 coding DNA: TGTGCCTGCTCCGGGACAGACTACGAGCAGTACTTC. The V and J genes are TRBV6-1 and TRBJ2-7, with TRBD1 matching 7 bases. The CDR3 contains 12 residues. V lost 11 bases and J lost 3; bases outside the gene matches: 7. Germline CDR1 is MNHNS and CDR2 is SASEGT.

J is TRBJ2-1 and V is TRBV7-9; D uncertain. The CDR3 is 12 residues long. CDR1 and CDR2 from the germline V gene are SEHNR and FQNEAQ (reference sequence). Trimming stripped 8 bases from V and 6 bases from J, with 11 bases between. CDR3 sequence: CASAETRNEQFF. CDR3 nucleotide sequence: TGTGCCAGCGCCGAAACCCGCAATGAGCAGTTCTTC.